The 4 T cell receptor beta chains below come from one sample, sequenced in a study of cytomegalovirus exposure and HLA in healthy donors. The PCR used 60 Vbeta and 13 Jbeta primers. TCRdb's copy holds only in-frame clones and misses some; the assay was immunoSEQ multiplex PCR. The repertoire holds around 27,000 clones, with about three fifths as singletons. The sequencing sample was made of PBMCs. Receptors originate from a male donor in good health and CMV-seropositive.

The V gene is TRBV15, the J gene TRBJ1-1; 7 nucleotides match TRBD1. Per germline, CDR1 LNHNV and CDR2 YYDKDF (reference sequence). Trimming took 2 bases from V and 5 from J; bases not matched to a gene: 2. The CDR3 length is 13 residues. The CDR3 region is CATSRRQGTEAFF. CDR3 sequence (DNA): TGTGCCACCAGCAGACGACAGGGAACTGAAGCTTTCTTT.

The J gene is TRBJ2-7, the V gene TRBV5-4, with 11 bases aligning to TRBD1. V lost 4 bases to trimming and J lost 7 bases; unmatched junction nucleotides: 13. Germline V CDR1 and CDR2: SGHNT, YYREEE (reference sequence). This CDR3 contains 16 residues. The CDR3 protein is CASSVPGGQGAGEQYF. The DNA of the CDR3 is TGTGCCAGCAGCGTCCCCGGAGGACAGGGGGCGGGAGAGCAGTACTTC.

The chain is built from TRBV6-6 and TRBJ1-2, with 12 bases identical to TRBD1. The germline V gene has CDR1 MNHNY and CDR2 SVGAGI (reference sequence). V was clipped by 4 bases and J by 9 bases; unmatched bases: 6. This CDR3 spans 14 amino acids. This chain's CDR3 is CASSSGTGGGSYTF. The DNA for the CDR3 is TGTGCCAGCAGTTCCGGGACAGGGGGCGGAAGCTACACCTTC.

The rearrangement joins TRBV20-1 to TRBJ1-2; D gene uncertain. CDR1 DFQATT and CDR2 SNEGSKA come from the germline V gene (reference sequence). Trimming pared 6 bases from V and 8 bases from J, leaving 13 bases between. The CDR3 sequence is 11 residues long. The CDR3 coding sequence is TGCAGTGCCGGAGGTTCTTGGGGCTACACCTTC. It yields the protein CSAGGSWGYTF.